This TCR beta chain comes out of a study of shared clonotypes between healthy human individuals. Some clones are missing from TCRdb's copy, which holds only in-frame ones; the method was immunoSEQ multiplex PCR. The profile covers approximately 2,300,000 clones, with about 90% appearing a single time and 0.3% to 0.4% taken by the ten largest. J was trimmed by 1 base and V by 6 bases; bases with no gene match: 20. CDR1 and CDR2 from the germline V gene are MNHEY and SMNVEV (reference sequence). This CDR3 is 21 amino acids long. The source is a man aged 18 to 29 in good health. Some clones in this sample may be carry-over from other donors' samples. Source material: naive CD4+ T cells from PBMCs. Specified subset: CD45RA+ positively selected. This chain uses TRBV27 with TRBJ2-6; 8 bases line up with TRBD1. CDR3 in amino acids: CASRAKGQVVGWQSGANVLTF. The CDR3, as DNA: TGTGCCAGCAGGGCCAAGGGACAGGTAGTGGGGTGGCAGTCTGGGGCCAACGTCCTGACTTTC. The full variable domain, with the rest looked up from reference TRBV27 and TRBJ2-6, is EAQVTQNPRYLITVTGKKLTVTCSQNMNHEYMSWYRQDPGLGLRQIYYSMNVEVTDKGDVPEGYKVSRKEKRNFPLILESPSPNQTSLYFCASRAKGQVVGWQSGANVLTFGAGSRLTVL.